What follows are 17 T cell receptor beta chains derived from one specimen sequenced in a study. TCRdb reanalysed the 5' RACE reads using MiXCR and keeps one entry per CDR3 protein. This repertoire shows some 54,000 distinct CDR3 sequences, roughly 18% found once; its top ten account for about 2.2%. The sample was naive CD4+ T cells sorted from blood. Subset in this sample: naive CD4+ T cells, CD4+CD45RA+CD25-. The source is a female donor with breast cancer.

This clonotype showed up just a few times. The genes are TRBV24-1 and TRBJ2-3; D may be TRBD1 (5 bases). V lost 5 bases and J 2 bases, leaving 10 bases between the germline ends. This CDR3 is 14 amino acids long. CDR1 is KGHDR and CDR2 is SFDVKD in the germline V gene. The CDR3 here is CATSASGATDTQYF. CDR3 DNA sequence: TGTGCCACCAGTGCATCTGGGGCCACAGATACGCAGTATTTT.

The chain carries TRBV15 and TRBJ2-7; the match to TRBD1 covers 11 bases. The CDR3 covers 15 residues. V shed 5 bases, J shed 4 bases, and the junction held 7 bases outside the gene matches. From germline, CDR1 is LNHNV and CDR2 YYDKDF (reference sequence). CDR3 nucleotides: TGTGCCACCAGCGTCCGGGACAGGGGGAGATACGAGCAGTACTTC. Protein product: CATSVRDRGRYEQYF. The full variable domain, completed using reference TRBV15 and TRBJ2-7, is DAMVIQNPRYQVTQFGKPVTLSCSQTLNHNVMYWYQQKSSQAPKLLFHYYDKDFNNEADTPDNFQSRRPNTSFCFLDIRSPGLGDTAMYLCATSVRDRGRYEQYFGPGTRLTVT.

This clonotype came up a few times. The rearrangement uses TRBV7-2 and TRBJ2-3; 11 bases map to TRBD2. CDR1 is SGHTA, CDR2 FQGNSA, per germline. V was pared by 8 bases and J by 5 bases, with 9 bases of the junction left unmatched. This CDR3 contains 15 residues. CDR3 bases: TGTGCCAGCTCACTAGCGGGAGTCGGGGGAGATACGCAGTATTTT. Its protein is CASSLAGVGGDTQYF.

This clonotype was found a few times. The gene calls are TRBV15 and TRBJ2-7, with D tentatively TRBD2 (5 bases). From germline, CDR1 is LNHNV and CDR2 YYDKDF (reference sequence). V was cut by 5 bases and J by 9 bases, with 14 bases left in between. The length of the CDR3 is 12 residues. CDR3 DNA: TGTGCCACCAGCCGACCTCTCGGAGGGCAGTACTTC. Its translation: CATSRPLGGQYF.

Relative to its sample, this clonotype is medium-sized. This chain links TRBV6-5 with TRBJ2-7; tentatively, D is TRBD1 (6 bases). The V and J ends lost 4 bases and 0 bases respectively, with 10 bases between them. This CDR3 comprises 14 residues. Germline V gene lookup returns CDR1 MNHEY and CDR2 SVGAGI. CDR3 nucleotide sequence: TGTGCCAGCAGTTTACAGGGCGGCTCCTACGAGCAGTACTTC. This translates into CASSLQGGSYEQYF.

A few counts support this clonotype. The V gene is TRBV12-3 or TRBV12-4, the J gene TRBJ2-1, with D unresolved. V lost 2 bases to trimming and J lost 6 bases, with 8 bases between them. This CDR3 spans 13 amino acids. Here the CDR3 reads CASSLLHFNEQFF. The CDR3 DNA follows: TGTGCCAGCAGTTTACTGCACTTCAATGAGCAGTTCTTC.

V gene TRBV20-1 combines with J gene TRBJ1-2, with D possibly TRBD1 on 6 matching bases. The length of the CDR3 is 13 residues. Per the germline V gene, CDR1 is DFQATT and CDR2 is SNEGSKA (reference sequence). The ends were cut back, 6 bases at V and 8 bases at J, with 19 bases in the middle. Here the CDR3 reads CSAARGPDMGYTF. CDR3 DNA: TGCAGTGCCGCTCGGGGGCCTGATATGGGCTACACCTTC.

This clonotype showed up many times. The rearrangement uses TRBV20-1 and TRBJ2-1; D is unresolved. Trimming took 3 bases from V and 2 from J, leaving 11 bases between them. The CDR3 has 14 residues. Germline V gives CDR1 DFQATT, CDR2 SNEGSKA (reference sequence). The CDR3 sequence is CSASSAATYNEQFF. The CDR3 nucleotides read TGCAGTGCTAGTTCAGCAGCGACCTACAATGAGCAGTTCTTC.

This clonotype came up many times. V usage is TRBV20-1 and J usage is TRBJ1-2, with 9 bases fitting TRBD1. The CDR3 contains 12 residues. Germline V gene lookup returns CDR1 DFQATT and CDR2 SNEGSKA (reference sequence). V lost 5 bases, J lost 12 bases, and 10 bases stayed unmatched. This chain's CDR3 is CSAPGGTGFNTF. The CDR3 DNA sequence: TGCAGTGCTCCGGGCGGGACAGGGTTTAACACCTTC.

This CDR3 is CSALTSGRSPTDTQYF. In nucleotides, the CDR3 is TGCAGTGCTCTGACTAGCGGGAGAAGTCCCACAGATACGCAGTATTTT. V usage is TRBV20-1 and J usage is TRBJ2-3, with TRBD2 matching over 12 bases. Germline CDR1 reads DFQATT; CDR2 reads SNEGSKA (reference sequence). V dropped 5 bases and J dropped 2; count of bases not matched to a gene: 8. This CDR3 has 16 amino acids.

On this clonotype itself: A much larger clone lies a single base off, so this may be a read error. The limits of the CDR3 on the DNA are not certain, so only TCRdb's listed CDR3 is given. The chain carries TRBV2 and TRBJ2-2; the D segment call TRBD1 is taken from the table without a DNA check. The CDR3 has 15 amino acids, counting both end residues. The germline V gene has CDR1 SNHLY and CDR2 FYNNEI. CDR3 residues: CASSVGQGNTGELLF.

In its sample, this clonotype was seen many times. The V and J genes are TRBV29-1 and TRBJ1-1; tentative D call: TRBD1 (5 bases). Germline V gene data show CDR1 as SQVTM and CDR2 as ANQGSEA. This CDR3 contains 12 residues. Trimming left V 6 bases short and J 5 bases short, with 13 bases between. The CDR3 region has the DNA TGCAGCGTACGGCGGGGGGTTACTGAAGCTTTCTTT. This gives the protein CSVRRGVTEAFF.

This clonotype was found many times. The genes are TRBV7-2 and TRBJ1-5, with TRBD1 as a possible D gene (6 bases). The germline V and J ends were trimmed by 1 base and 2 bases, with 18 bases remaining between them. Germline V lookup: CDR1 SGHTA, CDR2 FQGNSA. This CDR3 has 18 amino acids. In DNA, the CDR3 is TGTGCCAGCAGCTTAGGGATGGCGGGGGCCAGCGGCAATCAGCCCCAGCATTTT. Protein: CASSLGMAGASGNQPQHF. The full variable domain, with the rest looked up from reference TRBV7-2 and TRBJ1-5, is GAGVSQSPSNKVTEKGKDVELRCDPISGHTALYWYRQSLGQGLEFLIYFQGNSAPDKSGLPSDRFSAERTGGSVSTLTIQRTQQEDSAVYLCASSLGMAGASGNQPQHFGDGTRLSIL.

V and J are TRBV4-1 and TRBJ2-3; D ambiguous. With 2 bases removed from V and 5 bases from J, the gap between germline ends came to 5 bases. This CDR3 region has 12 residues. CDR1 MGHRA and CDR2 YSYEKL come from the germline V gene. The CDR3 DNA reads as TGCGCCAGCAGCCAAATGGAAGATACGCAGTATTTT. Protein sequence: CASSQMEDTQYF.

This clonotype was seen more than once but under ten times. The chain recombines TRBV4-1 with TRBJ1-6; D gene ambiguous. CDR3 size: 13 residues. Germline loops: CDR1 MGHRA, CDR2 YSYEKL. The V gene lost 0 bases and the J gene lost 9 bases, with 6 bases spanning the gap. The CDR3 reads CASSQERRSPLHF. The CDR3 coding sequence is TGCGCCAGCAGCCAAGAGCGTCGTTCACCCCTCCACTTT.

A few counts support this clonotype. The chain joins TRBV7-3 to TRBJ2-3, with 11 bases that match TRBD2. J lost 6 bases, V lost 4 bases, and 6 bases had no gene match. Germline V gives CDR1 SGHTA, CDR2 FQGTGA. This CDR3 has 15 residues. This chain's CDR3 is CASSSASGRLDTQYF. Here the CDR3 DNA reads TGTGCCAGCAGCTCCGCTAGCGGGAGGTTGGATACGCAGTATTTT. Drawing the rest from reference TRBV7-3 and TRBJ2-3, the complete variable domain is GAGVSQTPSNKVTEKGKYVELRCDPISGHTALYWYRQSLGQGPEFLIYFQGTGAADDSGLPNDRFFAVRPEGSVSTLKIQRTERGDSAVYLCASSSASGRLDTQYFGPGTRLTVL.

This clonotype is termed medium-sized. The chain couples TRBV7-2 to TRBJ1-1; TRBD1 aligns across 7 bases. Germline CDR1 is SGHTA and CDR2 is FQGNSA. The V segment lost 5 bases and the J segment 1 base; nucleotides outside the gene matches: 4. This CDR3 has 14 residues. The CDR3 bases are TGTGCCAGCAGCCTAGGGACAGCGAACACTGAAGCTTTCTTT. It translates to CASSLGTANTEAFF. The variable domain in full, completed from reference TRBV7-2 and TRBJ1-1, reads GAGVSQSPSNKVTEKGKDVELRCDPISGHTALYWYRQSLGQGLEFLIYFQGNSAPDKSGLPSDRFSAERTGGSVSTLTIQRTQQEDSAVYLCASSLGTANTEAFFGQGTRLTVV.